A single T cell receptor (beta chain) is shown here with its context. Its target is not known. This specimen belongs to a study of cytomegalovirus exposure and HLA in healthy donors. Study-wide context: The same platform used for the approximately 670 first-cohort repertoires was also used for the 95 to 150 validation repertoires, as a later analysis reported.

The assay was immunoSEQ multiplex PCR, and TCRdb's table has in-frame clones only and misses some. The sample has more than 250,000 clones, roughly 85% seen once. Germline trimming cut 11 bases from V and 2 bases from J; bases unmatched to any gene: 15. The V gene's germline CDR1 is MRHNA and CDR2 SNTAGT. The CDR3 spans 15 residues. The approximately 120-subject validation cohort, separate from the approximately 630-subject first cohort, included the donors. General study points: Most TCR sequences were uncommon, yet certain public TCRs appeared in many donors. Associated with cytomegalovirus, according to the listing, were 150 to 200 TCR beta chains.

The chain recombines TRBV6-4 with TRBJ2-7, with 7 bases identical to TRBD1. Material: PBMCs. The TCR originated in a woman between 18 and 30 years old in good health and CMV-seronegative. The DNA of the CDR3 is TGTGCCTGCATAAATTCCGGGACAGAGCCCTACGAGCAGTACTTC. This sequence encodes CACINSGTEPYEQYF.